This T cell receptor beta chain was sequenced for a study of siplizumab effects on memory and regulatory T cells. In each sample, 80,000 to 100,000 TCR templates were assayed. The assay was immunoSEQ multiplex PCR, and TCRdb's table has in-frame clones only and misses some. This sample carries about 110,000 clones, roughly 92% of them seen once, and the ten largest clones take 1.3%. The length of the CDR3 is 13 residues. CDR1 MNHEY and CDR2 SMNVEV come from the germline V gene (reference sequence). The V end was cut by 8 bases, the J end by 6 bases, with 14 bases between. The chain is built from TRBV27 and TRBJ1-5, with D perhaps matching TRBD1 (5 bases). The TCR originated in a human donor in good health. Sequenced sample: CD4+ T cells sorted from blood. The CDR3 region has the DNA TGTGCCAGCGGGGGGGTCGGGGTTCAGCCCCAGCATTTT. Translation: CASGGVGVQPQHF.